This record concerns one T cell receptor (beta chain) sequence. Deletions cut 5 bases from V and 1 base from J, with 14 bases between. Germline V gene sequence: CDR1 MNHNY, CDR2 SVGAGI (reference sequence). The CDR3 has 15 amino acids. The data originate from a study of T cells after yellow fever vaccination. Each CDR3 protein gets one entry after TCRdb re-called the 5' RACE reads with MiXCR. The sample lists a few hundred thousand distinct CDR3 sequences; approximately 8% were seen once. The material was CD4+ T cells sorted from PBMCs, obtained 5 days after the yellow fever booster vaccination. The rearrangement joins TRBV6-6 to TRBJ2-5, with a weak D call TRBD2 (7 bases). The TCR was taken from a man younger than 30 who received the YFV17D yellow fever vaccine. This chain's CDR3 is CASSLEGGGQETQYF. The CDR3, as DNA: TGTGCCAGCAGTCTCGAGGGGGGGGGCCAAGAGACCCAGTACTTC.